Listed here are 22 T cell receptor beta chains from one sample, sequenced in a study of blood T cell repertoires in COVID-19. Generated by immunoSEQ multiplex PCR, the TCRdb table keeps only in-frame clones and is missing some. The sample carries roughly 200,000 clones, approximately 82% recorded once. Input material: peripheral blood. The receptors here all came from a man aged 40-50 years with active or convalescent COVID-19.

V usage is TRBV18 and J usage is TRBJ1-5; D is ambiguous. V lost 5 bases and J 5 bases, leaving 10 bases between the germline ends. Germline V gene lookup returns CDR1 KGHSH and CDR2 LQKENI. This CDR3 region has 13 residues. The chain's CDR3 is CASSDSRDQPQHF. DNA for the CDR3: TGTGCCAGCTCAGACTCCCGCGATCAGCCCCAGCATTTT.

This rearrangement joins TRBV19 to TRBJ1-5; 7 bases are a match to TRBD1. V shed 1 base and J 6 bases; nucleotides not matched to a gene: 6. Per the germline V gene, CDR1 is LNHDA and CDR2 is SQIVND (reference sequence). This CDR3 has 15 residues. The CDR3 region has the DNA TGTGCCAGTAGTATAGTGGCAGGGGGTCCTCAGCCCCAGCATTTT. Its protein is CASSIVAGGPQPQHF.

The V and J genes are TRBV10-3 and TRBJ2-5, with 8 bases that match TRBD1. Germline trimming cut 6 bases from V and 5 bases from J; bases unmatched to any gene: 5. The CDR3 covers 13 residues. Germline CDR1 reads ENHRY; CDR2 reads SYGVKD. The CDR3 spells CAISQGAGETQYF. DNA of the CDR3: TGTGCCATCAGCCAGGGGGCAGGGGAGACCCAGTACTTC.

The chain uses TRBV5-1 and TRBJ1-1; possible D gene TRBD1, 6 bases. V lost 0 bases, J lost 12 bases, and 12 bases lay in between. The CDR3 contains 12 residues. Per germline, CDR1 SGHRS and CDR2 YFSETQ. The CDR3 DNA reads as TGCGCCAGCAGCTTGGGGCAGGGGCGAACTTTCTTT. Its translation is CASSLGQGRTFF.

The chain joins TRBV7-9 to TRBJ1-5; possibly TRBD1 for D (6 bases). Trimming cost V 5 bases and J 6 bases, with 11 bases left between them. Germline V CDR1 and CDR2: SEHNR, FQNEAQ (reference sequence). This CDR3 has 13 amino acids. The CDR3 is CASSADRLQPQHF. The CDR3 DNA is TGTGCCAGCAGCGCCGACAGGCTTCAGCCCCAGCATTTT.

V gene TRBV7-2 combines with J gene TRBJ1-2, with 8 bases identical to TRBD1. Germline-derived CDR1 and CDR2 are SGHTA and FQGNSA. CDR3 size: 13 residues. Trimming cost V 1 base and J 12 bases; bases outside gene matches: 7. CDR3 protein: CASSLGQGIDNTF. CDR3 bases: TGTGCCAGCAGCTTAGGACAGGGGATCGATAACACCTTC.

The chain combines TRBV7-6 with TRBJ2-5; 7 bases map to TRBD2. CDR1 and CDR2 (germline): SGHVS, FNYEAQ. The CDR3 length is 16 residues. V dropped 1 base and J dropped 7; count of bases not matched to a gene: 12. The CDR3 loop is CASSLEQAGSPGTQYF. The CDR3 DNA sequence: TGTGCCAGCAGCTTAGAGCAAGCGGGATCTCCGGGGACCCAGTACTTC.

CDR3 sequence: CASSPGLAGNPKETQYF. CDR3 nucleotides: TGTGCCAGCAGCCCGGGACTAGCGGGGAACCCTAAAGAGACCCAGTACTTC. V is TRBV7-3 and J is TRBJ2-5, with 13 bases aligning to TRBD2. Germline lookup yields CDR1 SGHTA and CDR2 FQGTGA. V was clipped by 5 bases and J by 3 bases; unmatched bases: 9. This CDR3 is 17 amino acids long.

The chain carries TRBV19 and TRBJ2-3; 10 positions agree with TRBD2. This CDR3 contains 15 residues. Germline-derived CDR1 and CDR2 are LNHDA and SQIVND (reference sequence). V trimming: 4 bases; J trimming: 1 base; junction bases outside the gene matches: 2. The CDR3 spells CASSTSGGRTDTQYF. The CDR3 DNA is TGTGCCAGTAGTACTAGCGGGGGACGCACAGATACGCAGTATTTT.

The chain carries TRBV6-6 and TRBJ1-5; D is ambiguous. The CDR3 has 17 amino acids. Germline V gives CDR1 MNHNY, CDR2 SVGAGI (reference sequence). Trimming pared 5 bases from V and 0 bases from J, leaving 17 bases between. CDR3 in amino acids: CASSLRRDIGSNQPQHF. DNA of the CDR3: TGTGCCAGCAGTCTCCGACGGGATATAGGTAGCAATCAGCCCCAGCATTTT.

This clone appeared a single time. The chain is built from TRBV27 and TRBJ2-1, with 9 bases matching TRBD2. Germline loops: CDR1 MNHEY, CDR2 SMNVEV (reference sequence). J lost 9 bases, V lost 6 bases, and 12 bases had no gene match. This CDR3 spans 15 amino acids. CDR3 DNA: TGTGCCAGCAGCCACCCCGGGACTAGCTCCAGTGAGCAGTTCTTC. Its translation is CASSHPGTSSSEQFF.

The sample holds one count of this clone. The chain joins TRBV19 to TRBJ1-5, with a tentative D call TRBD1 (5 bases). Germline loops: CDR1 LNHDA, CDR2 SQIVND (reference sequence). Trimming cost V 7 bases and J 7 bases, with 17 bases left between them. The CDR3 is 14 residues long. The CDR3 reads CASTEGSGRQPQHF. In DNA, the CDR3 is TGTGCCAGTACGGAGGGGTCAGGGCGGCAGCCCCAGCATTTT.

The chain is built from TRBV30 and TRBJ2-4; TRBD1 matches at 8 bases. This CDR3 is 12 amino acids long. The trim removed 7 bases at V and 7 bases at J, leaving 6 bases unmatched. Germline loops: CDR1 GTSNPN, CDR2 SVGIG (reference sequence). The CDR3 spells CAYQTGVNIQYF. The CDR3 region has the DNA TGTGCCTACCAGACAGGGGTGAACATTCAGTACTTC.

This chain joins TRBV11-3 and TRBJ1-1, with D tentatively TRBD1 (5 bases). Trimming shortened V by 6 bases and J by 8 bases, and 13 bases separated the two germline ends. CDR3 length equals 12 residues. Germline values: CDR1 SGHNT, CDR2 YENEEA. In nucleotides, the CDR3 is TGTGCCAGCAGAAAGGACACCCAGGAAGCTTTCTTT. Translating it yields CASRKDTQEAFF.

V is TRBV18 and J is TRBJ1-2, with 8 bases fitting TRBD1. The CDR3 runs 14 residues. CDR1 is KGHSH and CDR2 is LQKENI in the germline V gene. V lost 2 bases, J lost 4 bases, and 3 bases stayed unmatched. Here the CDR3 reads CASSPDRGAYGYTF. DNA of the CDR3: TGTGCCAGCTCACCAGACAGGGGAGCCTATGGCTACACCTTC.

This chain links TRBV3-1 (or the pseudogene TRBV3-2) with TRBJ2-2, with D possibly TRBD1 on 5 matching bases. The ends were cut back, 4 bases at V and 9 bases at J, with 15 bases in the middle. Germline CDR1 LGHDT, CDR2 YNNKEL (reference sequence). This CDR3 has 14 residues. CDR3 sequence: CASSPSLGERELFF. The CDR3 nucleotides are TGTGCCAGCAGCCCAAGCCTAGGGGAAAGGGAGCTGTTTTTT.

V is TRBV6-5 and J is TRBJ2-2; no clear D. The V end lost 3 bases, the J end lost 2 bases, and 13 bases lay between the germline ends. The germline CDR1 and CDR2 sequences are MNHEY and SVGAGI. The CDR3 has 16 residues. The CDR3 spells CASSYRRRLNTGELFF. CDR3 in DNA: TGTGCCAGCAGTTATAGGCGGCGGCTTAACACCGGGGAGCTGTTTTTT.

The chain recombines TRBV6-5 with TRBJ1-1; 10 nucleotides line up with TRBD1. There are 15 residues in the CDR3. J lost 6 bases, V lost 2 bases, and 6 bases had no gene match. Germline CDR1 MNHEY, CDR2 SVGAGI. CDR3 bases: TGTGCCAGCAGTTACCAGGGACAGGGGAATCCTGAAGCTTTCTTT. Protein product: CASSYQGQGNPEAFF.

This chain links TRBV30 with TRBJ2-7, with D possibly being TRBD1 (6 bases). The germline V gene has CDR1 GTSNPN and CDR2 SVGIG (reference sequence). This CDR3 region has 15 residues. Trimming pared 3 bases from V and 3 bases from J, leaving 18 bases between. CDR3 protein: CAWRRTKGHHYEQYF. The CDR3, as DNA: TGTGCCTGGAGGAGGACCAAGGGACACCACTACGAGCAGTACTTC. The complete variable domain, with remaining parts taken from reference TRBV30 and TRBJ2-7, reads SQTIHQWPATLVQPVGSPLSLECTVEGTSNPNLYWYRQAAGRGLQLLFYSVGIGQISSEVPQNLSASRPQDRQFILSSKKLLLSDSGFYLCAWRRTKGHHYEQYFGPGTRLTVT.

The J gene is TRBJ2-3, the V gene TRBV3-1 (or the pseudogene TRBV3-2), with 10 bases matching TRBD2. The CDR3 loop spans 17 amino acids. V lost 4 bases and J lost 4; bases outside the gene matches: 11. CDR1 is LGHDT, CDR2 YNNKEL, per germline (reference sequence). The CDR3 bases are TGTGCCAGCAGCCGGCGGGAGCGGGGGGGGGCATCAGATACGCAGTATTTT. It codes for CASSRRERGGASDTQYF.

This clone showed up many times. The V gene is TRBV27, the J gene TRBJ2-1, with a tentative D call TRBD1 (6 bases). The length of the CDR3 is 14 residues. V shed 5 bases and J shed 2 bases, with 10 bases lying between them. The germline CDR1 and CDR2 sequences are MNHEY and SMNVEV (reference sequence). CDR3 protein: CASSRTAAYNEQFF. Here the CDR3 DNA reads TGTGCCAGCAGTCGGACAGCCGCCTACAATGAGCAGTTCTTC.

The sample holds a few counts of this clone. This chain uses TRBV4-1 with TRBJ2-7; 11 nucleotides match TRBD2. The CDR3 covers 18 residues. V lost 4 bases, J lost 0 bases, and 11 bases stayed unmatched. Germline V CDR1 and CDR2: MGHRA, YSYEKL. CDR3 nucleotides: TGCGCCAGCAGCCTAGTAGGGCTAGCGGGGGGTTCCTCCTACGAGCAGTACTTC. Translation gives CASSLVGLAGGSSYEQYF.